The rows below give T cell receptor beta chains drawn from one sample of a study of cytomegalovirus exposure and HLA in healthy donors. TCRdb's copy holds only in-frame clones and misses some; the assay was immunoSEQ multiplex PCR. The data show about 200,000 clones, with about 86% seen just once and approximately 0.31% held by the top ten. The sequenced material came from PBMCs. These receptors came from a woman in her 30s in good health and CMV-seronegative. CDR3s include the opening cysteine and the closing phenylalanine or tryptophan. A D gene is named only where the DNA matches it firmly. Where a row states a size, it is once, few, many or the class of an expanded clone; other rows omit it.

clone size: -
J gene: TRBJ2-1
V gene: TRBV7-9
D gene: TRBD1
CDR3 DNA: TGTGCCAGCAGCTCCCAACCCGGGACAGGGGGTTACAATGAGCAGTTCTTC
CDR3 protein: CASSSQPGTGGYNEQFF

clone size: -
J gene: TRBJ2-1
V gene: TRBV7-9
D gene: -
CDR3 DNA: TGTGCCAGCAGCCCCCCCCCGGGAAACAATGAGCAGTTCTTC
CDR3 protein: CASSPPPGNNEQFF

clone size: -
J gene: TRBJ1-1
V gene: TRBV7-2
D gene: -
CDR3 DNA: TGTGCCAGCAGCTTAGAGCCAGGGCGTGAAGCTTTCTTT
CDR3 protein: CASSLEPGREAFF

clone size: -
J gene: TRBJ2-7
V gene: TRBV11-2
D gene: TRBD2
CDR3 DNA: TGTGCCAGCAGCCCTTCGCGGGGGGGCAGATCCGAGCAGTACTTC
CDR3 protein: CASSPSRGGRSEQYF

clone size: -
J gene: TRBJ2-4
V gene: TRBV21-1
D gene: -
CDR3 DNA: TGTGCCAGCAGCCCTTTGGACACAACCATAGCCAAAAACATTCAGTACTTC
CDR3 protein: CASSPLDTTIAKNIQYF

clone size: -
J gene: TRBJ2-1
V gene: TRBV9
D gene: TRBD2
CDR3 DNA: TGTGCCAGCAGCCCTAGCGGGAGGGCCGACAATGAGCAGTTCTTC
CDR3 protein: CASSPSGRADNEQFF

clone size: -
J gene: TRBJ2-1
V gene: TRBV30
D gene: TRBD2
CDR3 DNA: TGTGCCTGGAGTGTACTTTCCGGGGAGGGTGAGCAGTTCTTC
CDR3 protein: CAWSVLSGEGEQFF

clone size: -
J gene: TRBJ2-5
V gene: TRBV5-6
D gene: TRBD2
CDR3 DNA: TGTGCCAGCAGCTTAACTAGCGGGAACCAAGAGACCCAGTACTTC
CDR3 protein: CASSLTSGNQETQYF

clone size: -
J gene: TRBJ2-7
V gene: TRBV2
D gene: TRBD1
CDR3 DNA: TGTGCCACCACAGGGGTTCCCCCTTCCGAGCAGTACTTC
CDR3 protein: CATTGVPPSEQYF

clone size: -
J gene: TRBJ1-2
V gene: TRBV29-1
D gene: -
CDR3 DNA: TGCAGCGTTGTTGGGGGGTATGGCTACACCTTC
CDR3 protein: CSVVGGYGYTF

clone size: -
J gene: TRBJ1-5
V gene: TRBV5-1
D gene: -
CDR3 DNA: TGCGCCAGCAGCCTCCTCACAGGAGACAACAATCAGCCCCAGCATTTT
CDR3 protein: CASSLLTGDNNQPQHF

clone size: -
J gene: TRBJ1-2
V gene: TRBV5-4
D gene: TRBD1
CDR3 DNA: TGTGCCAGCAGCCCGGACAGGGGACGGCCGGTGGGCTACACCTTC
CDR3 protein: CASSPDRGRPVGYTF

clone size: -
J gene: TRBJ2-2
V gene: TRBV11-2
D gene: TRBD1
CDR3 DNA: TGTGCCAGCAGCCCGTGGGACAGGGGGAACACCGGGGAGCTGTTTTTT
CDR3 protein: CASSPWDRGNTGELFF

clone size: -
J gene: TRBJ1-1
V gene: TRBV6-6
D gene: -
CDR3 DNA: TGTGCCAGCAGTTACCAGGACACTGAAGCTTTCTTT
CDR3 protein: CASSYQDTEAFF

clone size: few
J gene: TRBJ1-3
V gene: TRBV2
D gene: -
CDR3 DNA: TGTGCCAGCAGTGTCAGCTCTGGAAACACCATATATTTT
CDR3 protein: CASSVSSGNTIYF

clone size: -
J gene: TRBJ2-7
V gene: TRBV5-4
D gene: -
CDR3 DNA: TGTGCCAGCAGCTTGACAGGGTCCTACGAGCAGTACTTC
CDR3 protein: CASSLTGSYEQYF

clone size: few
J gene: TRBJ2-2
V gene: TRBV5-1
D gene: -
CDR3 DNA: TGCGCCAGCAGCCCCAGTTCGGACCCGGGGGGGGAGCTGTTTTTT
CDR3 protein: CASSPSSDPGGELFF

clone size: -
J gene: TRBJ1-1
V gene: TRBV5-1
D gene: -
CDR3 DNA: TGCGCCACCACAAACACTGAAGCTTTCTTT
CDR3 protein: CATTNTEAFF

clone size: -
J gene: TRBJ2-7
V gene: TRBV6-6
D gene: -
CDR3 DNA: TGTGCCAGCAGTCGCGACAGGGACTCTTCCTACGAGCAGTACTTC
CDR3 protein: CASSRDRDSSYEQYF

clone size: -
J gene: TRBJ1-1
V gene: TRBV28
D gene: TRBD1
CDR3 DNA: TGTGCCAGCCGGACAGGGTATCGAACTGAAGCTTTCTTT
CDR3 protein: CASRTGYRTEAFF

clone size: -
J gene: TRBJ2-3
V gene: TRBV19
D gene: TRBD1
CDR3 DNA: TGTGCCAGTAGTCCAAGGACAGGAGCCGCGTCAGATACGCAGTATTTT
CDR3 protein: CASSPRTGAASDTQYF

clone size: -
J gene: TRBJ1-1
V gene: TRBV6-1
D gene: -
CDR3 DNA: TGTGCCAGCAGGGCCAGAAATCCTTCAGAAGCTTTCTTT
CDR3 protein: CASRARNPSEAFF

clone size: -
J gene: TRBJ2-2
V gene: TRBV5-1
D gene: TRBD1
CDR3 DNA: TGCGCCAGCAGCCGAACCGGCGGACAGGCGAACACCGGGGAGCTGTTTTTT
CDR3 protein: CASSRTGGQANTGELFF

clone size: -
J gene: TRBJ1-4
V gene: TRBV7-9
D gene: -
CDR3 DNA: TGTGCCAGCAGCTTAGCCAGGGAAAAACTGTTTTTT
CDR3 protein: CASSLAREKLFF

clone size: -
J gene: TRBJ2-5
V gene: TRBV5-1
D gene: -
CDR3 DNA: TGCGCCAGCAGCTCCACGCGGGAGACCCAGTACTTC
CDR3 protein: CASSSTRETQYF

clone size: -
J gene: TRBJ1-2
V gene: TRBV19
D gene: -
CDR3 DNA: TGTGCCAGTGATCGGGGGGGAAGTTCCAGAGGCTACACCTTC
CDR3 protein: CASDRGGSSRGYTF

clone size: -
J gene: TRBJ2-1
V gene: TRBV7-9
D gene: -
CDR3 DNA: TGTGCCAGCAGCTTAGCGCCCGCGAACGAGCAGTTCTTC
CDR3 protein: CASSLAPANEQFF

clone size: -
J gene: TRBJ1-2
V gene: TRBV28
D gene: -
CDR3 DNA: TGTGCCAGCAGTTCTATCTATGGCTACACCTTC
CDR3 protein: CASSSIYGYTF

clone size: -
J gene: TRBJ1-5
V gene: TRBV2
D gene: -
CDR3 DNA: TGTGCCAGCAGACGCAGGGAGGTGAGCAATCAGCCCCAGCATTTT
CDR3 protein: CASRRREVSNQPQHF

clone size: -
J gene: TRBJ2-7
V gene: TRBV2
D gene: -
CDR3 DNA: TGTGCCAGCAGAGGGACAAGCCTCTACGAGCAGTACTTC
CDR3 protein: CASRGTSLYEQYF

clone size: few
J gene: TRBJ1-5
V gene: TRBV28
D gene: -
CDR3 DNA: TGTGCCAGCAGCCCGTTCAGGGAACTGACGCAGCATTTT
CDR3 protein: CASSPFRELTQHF

clone size: -
J gene: TRBJ2-7
V gene: TRBV4-1
D gene: TRBD2
CDR3 DNA: TGCGCCAGCAGCAAACGGGGGGGTTCCGAGCAGTACTTC
CDR3 protein: CASSKRGGSEQYF

clone size: -
J gene: TRBJ1-2
V gene: TRBV5-1
D gene: -
CDR3 DNA: TGCGCCAGCAGCTTGACCGGTTCGGGAGGCTACACCTTC
CDR3 protein: CASSLTGSGGYTF

clone size: -
J gene: TRBJ1-5
V gene: TRBV7-2
D gene: -
CDR3 DNA: TGTGCCAGCAGCTTTGACCGGGAGGTACAGCCCCAGCATTTT
CDR3 protein: CASSFDREVQPQHF

clone size: -
J gene: TRBJ1-1
V gene: TRBV18
D gene: -
CDR3 DNA: TGTGCCAGCTCCGGAAGATCTGACATGAACACTGAAGCTTTCTTT
CDR3 protein: CASSGRSDMNTEAFF

clone size: -
J gene: TRBJ2-6
V gene: TRBV4-1
D gene: -
CDR3 DNA: TGCGCCAGCAGCCACCGGGACACCTTCTCTGGGGCCAACGTCCTGACTTTC
CDR3 protein: CASSHRDTFSGANVLTF

clone size: once
J gene: TRBJ1-1
V gene: TRBV7-8
D gene: TRBD1
CDR3 DNA: TGTGCCAGCAGCTGGGGGACAGGGTTGAACACTGAAGCTTTCTTT
CDR3 protein: CASSWGTGLNTEAFF